A selection of T cell receptor beta chains follows, all from one sample in a study of blood T cell repertoires in COVID-19. Clones were read by immunoSEQ multiplex PCR, and TCRdb kept only the in-frame ones, dropping some. The sample carries about 190,000 clones, around 85% recorded once. Sequencing was carried out using peripheral blood. These TCRs come from a man in his fifties who had recovered from COVID-19. Each CDR3 is given with its conserved first and last residue. A D gene is named only where the DNA matches it firmly. A clone size is listed for some rows: how often the clone was seen (once, few, many), or a class if it is expanded.

TRBJ2-5 TRBV3-1/TRBV3-2 TRBD1 NA CASSHARNTGTVSEGAQYF TGTGCCAGCAGCCACGCAAGAAACACCGGGACAGTAAGCGAGGGGGCCCAGTACTTC
TRBJ1-2 TRBV19 TRBD1 once CASSRDRGEVYYGYTF TGTGCCAGTAGTCGGGACAGGGGGGAAGTTTACTATGGCTACACCTTC
TRBJ2-3 TRBV25-1 NA once CASSDLNFNTDTQYF TGTGCCAGCAGTGATTTAAACTTTAACACAGATACGCAGTATTTT
TRBJ2-7 TRBV6-2/TRBV6-3 NA NA CASSYGAGVREQYF TGTGCCAGCAGTTACGGGGCAGGGGTTCGGGAGCAGTACTTC
TRBJ1-1 TRBV6-1 NA NA CASSEIVNTEAFF TGTGCCAGCAGTGAAATAGTGAACACTGAAGCTTTCTTT
TRBJ2-1 TRBV27 NA NA CASRPPISSSYNEQFF TGTGCCAGCAGACCCCCCATTTCGAGCTCCTACAATGAGCAGTTCTTC
TRBJ2-7 TRBV7-2 NA NA CASSLSSPYEQYF TGTGCCAGCAGCTTGAGCTCACCCTACGAGCAGTACTTC
TRBJ2-3 TRBV7-9 TRBD1 NA CASSIGQGPSTDTQYF TGTGCCAGCAGCATAGGACAGGGGCCAAGCACAGATACGCAGTATTTT
TRBJ1-3 TRBV9 NA NA CASSSQFPISSGNTIYF TGTGCCAGCAGCTCCCAATTCCCTATTAGCTCTGGAAACACCATATATTTT
TRBJ1-6 TRBV6-5 NA NA CASTPGMGPLHF TGTGCCTCCACTCCGGGGATGGGTCCCCTCCACTTT
TRBJ2-7 TRBV6-6 NA NA CASSLLTSGVGEQYF TGTGCCAGCAGTTTACTCACGTCCGGGGTAGGCGAGCAGTACTTC
TRBJ2-3 TRBV5-6 NA NA CASSLGSAPDTQYF TGTGCCAGCAGCTTGGGGAGTGCCCCAGATACGCAGTATTTT
TRBJ2-7 TRBV7-2 NA NA CASSLAGLAGTYYEQYF TGTGCCAGCAGCTTAGCGGGCCTCGCCGGAACCTACTACGAGCAGTACTTC
TRBJ1-5 TRBV6-5 NA few CASSYSVDQPQHF TGTGCCAGCAGTTATTCAGTGGATCAGCCCCAGCATTTT
TRBJ2-7 TRBV7-2 NA NA CASSLSGQATYEQYF TGTGCCAGCAGCTTATCTGGGCAGGCCACCTACGAGCAGTACTTC
TRBJ2-3 TRBV21-1 NA NA CASSIGGGPPTDTQYF TGTGCCAGCAGCATTGGCGGCGGTCCCCCCACAGATACGCAGTATTTT
TRBJ1-1 TRBV18 TRBD1 NA CASSGTGATNTEAFF TGTGCCAGCTCAGGGACAGGGGCCACGAACACTGAAGCTTTCTTT
TRBJ1-4 TRBV5-6 NA NA CASSPGLGRTNEKLFF TGTGCCAGCAGCCCTGGTTTGGGCAGGACTAATGAAAAACTGTTTTTT
TRBJ2-7 TRBV30 TRBD2 NA CAWSERGSGSSYEQYF TGTGCCTGGAGTGAGAGGGGGAGCGGGAGCTCCTACGAGCAGTACTTC
TRBJ2-7 TRBV6-5 NA once CASYNPARGEQYF TGTGCCAGCTATAACCCTGCCCGAGGCGAGCAGTACTTC
TRBJ1-2 TRBV4-3 TRBD1 NA CASSHLDRGRGGYTF TGCGCCAGCAGCCACTTAGACAGGGGGCGAGGTGGCTACACCTTC
TRBJ2-7 TRBV28 TRBD1 NA CASSEPGTGTYEQYF TGTGCCAGCAGTGAACCTGGGACAGGGACCTACGAGCAGTACTTC
TRBJ2-2 TRBV28 TRBD1 NA CASSLVLGGGLAGELFF TGTGCCAGCAGTTTGGTATTAGGGGGCGGTTTAGCCGGGGAGCTGTTTTTT
TRBJ2-1 TRBV7-6 TRBD2 once CASSLLAGVERNEQFF TGTGCCAGCAGCTTATTAGCGGGAGTCGAGCGCAATGAGCAGTTCTTC
TRBJ2-5 TRBV12-3/TRBV12-4 NA NA CASSHGQSQYF TGTGCCAGCAGCCACGGACAGTCCCAGTACTTC
TRBJ2-7 TRBV2 TRBD2 NA CASRGEWGLAGGFESYEQYF TGTGCCAGCAGAGGAGAATGGGGACTAGCGGGAGGTTTTGAGTCCTACGAGCAGTACTTC
TRBJ1-1 TRBV5-1 TRBD1 NA CASSSGQGNTEAFF TGCGCCAGCAGCTCGGGACAGGGGAACACTGAAGCTTTCTTT